These T cell receptor beta chains were read from a single sample in a study of blood T cell repertoires in COVID-19. Produced via immunoSEQ multiplex PCR; TCRdb's table is partial and in-frame only. The sample has 150,000 to 200,000 clones, about 83% seen once. Input material: peripheral blood. These receptors were collected from a man aged 18 to 30 with active or convalescent COVID-19. The CDR3 runs from the conserved cysteine through the conserved F or W. D genes are given only for firm matches. Not all rows give a size; the values are once, few, many and, for expanded clones, a class.

size: .
D: TRBD1
V: TRBV4-1
J: TRBJ1-1
DNA: TGCGCCAGCAGCCAAGGCGTGGCGAGGGACAGAGATGAAGCTTTCTTT
CDR3: CASSQGVARDRDEAFF

size: .
D: TRBD2
V: TRBV5-4
J: TRBJ2-7
DNA: TGTGCCAGCAGCTCAAGGACTAGCGGGAGGTACTACGAGCAGTACTTC
CDR3: CASSSRTSGRYYEQYF

size: .
D: TRBD2
V: TRBV19
J: TRBJ2-7
DNA: TGTGCCAGTAGTAGCAGACTAGCTGGCGAGCAGTACTTC
CDR3: CASSSRLAGEQYF

size: .
D: .
V: TRBV6-5
J: TRBJ2-3
DNA: TGTGCCAGCAGGGGCAGCGGGACAGATACGCAGTATTTT
CDR3: CASRGSGTDTQYF

size: .
D: .
V: TRBV7-2
J: TRBJ1-1
DNA: TGTGCCAGCAGCAATCGGGGAAGGAACACTGAAGCTTTCTTT
CDR3: CASSNRGRNTEAFF

size: once
D: .
V: TRBV6-4
J: TRBJ1-1
DNA: TGTGCCAGCAGTAGCACCGGGACAACTGAAGCTTTCTTT
CDR3: CASSSTGTTEAFF

size: .
D: TRBD2
V: TRBV7-2
J: TRBJ2-7
DNA: TGTGCCAGCAGCTTCCCCCGCGGCCTAGCGGGACACTACGAGCAGTACTTC
CDR3: CASSFPRGLAGHYEQYF

size: .
D: .
V: TRBV6-5
J: TRBJ1-3
DNA: TGTGCCAGCAGTTATTTAGGGGGGGACACCATATATTTT
CDR3: CASSYLGGDTIYF

size: once
D: .
V: TRBV11-3
J: TRBJ2-1
DNA: TGTGCCAGCAGCTTAGGGGGTGCGGGTTTATACAATGAGCAGTTCTTC
CDR3: CASSLGGAGLYNEQFF

size: .
D: TRBD2
V: TRBV19
J: TRBJ2-1
DNA: TGTGCCAGTAGTGGGCTAGCGGGAGACGATGAGCAGTTCTTC
CDR3: CASSGLAGDDEQFF

size: few
D: .
V: TRBV2
J: TRBJ2-2
DNA: TGTGCCAGCAGCGCGGAACGCACCGGGGAGCTGTTTTTT
CDR3: CASSAERTGELFF

size: .
D: TRBD1
V: TRBV7-3
J: TRBJ2-3
DNA: TGTGCCAGCAGCTTTGACAGGGCCGATACGCAGTATTTT
CDR3: CASSFDRADTQYF

size: .
D: .
V: TRBV12-5
J: TRBJ1-3
DNA: TGTGCTAGTGGTCCCTCGGGGGGGGACACCATATATTTT
CDR3: CASGPSGGDTIYF

size: .
D: .
V: TRBV27
J: TRBJ1-5
DNA: TGTGCCAGCAGTTTAGTAATCGGCGGTCAGCCCCAGCATTTT
CDR3: CASSLVIGGQPQHF

size: .
D: .
V: TRBV6-1
J: TRBJ1-1
DNA: TGTGCCAGCAGTGAAACTCTGAATCTCGGAGCTTTCTTT
CDR3: CASSETLNLGAFF

size: .
D: TRBD1
V: TRBV5-1
J: TRBJ2-1
DNA: TGCGCCAGCAGCTTGCAGACAGGGGACAATGAGCAGTTCTTC
CDR3: CASSLQTGDNEQFF

size: few
D: .
V: TRBV21-1
J: TRBJ1-3
DNA: TGTGCCAGCAAGGACAGGGAGGTTCGAAACACCATATATTTT
CDR3: CASKDREVRNTIYF

size: few
D: .
V: TRBV2
J: TRBJ1-1
DNA: TGTGCCAGCAGTGATGGGGGAGGTGGGACTGAAGCTTTCTTT
CDR3: CASSDGGGGTEAFF

size: once
D: .
V: TRBV7-2
J: TRBJ2-6
DNA: TGTGCCAGCACAGGGTCGGAGGGTGGGGCCAACGTCCTGACTTTC
CDR3: CASTGSEGGANVLTF

size: .
D: TRBD1
V: TRBV24-1
J: TRBJ1-5
DNA: TGTGCCACCAGTGCCACAGGGGGGAAGCCCCAGCATTTT
CDR3: CATSATGGKPQHF

size: .
D: .
V: TRBV4-3
J: TRBJ2-4
DNA: TGCGCCAGCAGCCAAGATCAGGGGACGCCCCGAGGGTTTCAGTACTTC
CDR3: CASSQDQGTPRGFQYF

size: .
D: .
V: TRBV19
J: TRBJ1-4
DNA: TGTGCCAGTAGTGCGGCGGCGGGGGCTTTGATAGCTAATGAAAAACTGTTTTTT
CDR3: CASSAAAGALIANEKLFF

size: .
D: .
V: TRBV24-1
J: TRBJ1-2
DNA: TGTGCCACCAGCACAGCAAACTATGGCTACACCTTC
CDR3: CATSTANYGYTF

size: .
D: .
V: TRBV2
J: TRBJ1-1
DNA: TGTGCCAGCAGCGATAATAGGAACACTGAAGCTTTCTTT
CDR3: CASSDNRNTEAFF

size: once
D: .
V: TRBV6-1
J: TRBJ1-1
DNA: TGTGCCAGCAGTGAACACAACGCGAACACTGAAGCTTTCTTT
CDR3: CASSEHNANTEAFF

size: once
D: .
V: TRBV18
J: TRBJ2-7
DNA: TGTGCCAGCTCACCATTAAGGGGCCGGTACGAGCAGTACTTC
CDR3: CASSPLRGRYEQYF

size: once
D: TRBD1
V: TRBV6-2/TRBV6-3
J: TRBJ2-7
DNA: TGTGCCAGCAGCACAGGGGGCTACGAGCAGTACTTC
CDR3: CASSTGGYEQYF

size: .
D: TRBD2
V: TRBV6-6
J: TRBJ2-7
DNA: TGTGCCAGCAGGGCCGGGACTAGCTACTACGAGCAGTACTTC
CDR3: CASRAGTSYYEQYF

size: .
D: TRBD2
V: TRBV7-9
J: TRBJ2-5
DNA: TGTGCCAGCAGCTCGATTAGCGCGGGGGGCCAAGAGACCCAGTACTTC
CDR3: CASSSISAGGQETQYF

size: .
D: .
V: TRBV27
J: TRBJ2-2
DNA: TGTGCCAGCAGTCCGTACGGCGGGGAGCTGTTTTTT
CDR3: CASSPYGGELFF

size: once
D: TRBD1
V: TRBV4-1
J: TRBJ2-3
DNA: TGCGCCAGCAGCCAAGTTCCGGGACAGGTCGCAGATACGCAGTATTTT
CDR3: CASSQVPGQVADTQYF

size: .
D: TRBD1
V: TRBV28
J: TRBJ1-2
DNA: TGTGCCAGCAGTTTAGGACAGGGAAGGAACTATGGCTACACCTTC
CDR3: CASSLGQGRNYGYTF

size: .
D: TRBD2
V: TRBV28
J: TRBJ2-6
DNA: TGTGCCAGCAGGCAGGCTGGGGGGGACTCTGGGGCCAACGTCCTGACTTTC
CDR3: CASRQAGGDSGANVLTF

size: .
D: .
V: TRBV12-5
J: TRBJ2-3
DNA: TGTGCTAGTGGGTCGGGGGGCCCCCCAGATACGCAGTATTTT
CDR3: CASGSGGPPDTQYF

size: .
D: .
V: TRBV7-9
J: TRBJ1-4
DNA: TGTGCCAGCAGCGCCTCTCAAGGCGGAGTGGATGAAAAACTGTTTTTT
CDR3: CASSASQGGVDEKLFF

size: .
D: .
V: TRBV30
J: TRBJ2-1
DNA: TGTGCCTGGAACCGCCCTTCCCCTAGCTCCTACAATGAGCAGTTCTTC
CDR3: CAWNRPSPSSYNEQFF

size: .
D: .
V: TRBV21-1
J: TRBJ1-1
DNA: TGTGCCAGCAGCCCGCGGACAGACTTAAACACTGAAGCTTTCTTT
CDR3: CASSPRTDLNTEAFF

size: .
D: TRBD2
V: TRBV3-1/TRBV3-2
J: TRBJ2-1
DNA: TGTGCCAGCAGCCCTAAAATTACTAGCGGCAACAATGAGCAGTTCTTC
CDR3: CASSPKITSGNNEQFF

size: .
D: TRBD1
V: TRBV30
J: TRBJ1-5
DNA: TGTGCCTGGGGAACAGGGGGACGGAATCAGCCCCAGCATTTT
CDR3: CAWGTGGRNQPQHF

size: .
D: .
V: TRBV11-3
J: TRBJ2-1
DNA: TGTGCCAGCAGCTTAGGTAGGGGTTCGGCTGAGCAGTTCTTC
CDR3: CASSLGRGSAEQFF

size: .
D: .
V: TRBV6-5
J: TRBJ1-1
DNA: TGTGCCAGCAGTCGGTGGAACACTGAAGCTTTCTTT
CDR3: CASSRWNTEAFF

size: .
D: TRBD2
V: TRBV6-5
J: TRBJ2-7
DNA: TGTGCCAGCAGTATGACTAGCGGGAGCGACGAGCAGTACTTC
CDR3: CASSMTSGSDEQYF

size: .
D: .
V: TRBV10-3
J: TRBJ1-3
DNA: TGTGCCACCCAATTGGGTCAAGCGAACACCATATATTTT
CDR3: CATQLGQANTIYF

size: .
D: TRBD1
V: TRBV13
J: TRBJ1-1
DNA: TGTGCCAGCAGCTCCCGACAGGGGCCCATGAACACTGAAGCTTTCTTT
CDR3: CASSSRQGPMNTEAFF

size: .
D: TRBD1
V: TRBV5-1
J: TRBJ1-1
DNA: TGCGCCAGCAGCGGGAACGGACAGGGAGGGCACACTGAAGCTTTCTTT
CDR3: CASSGNGQGGHTEAFF

size: .
D: .
V: TRBV6-5
J: TRBJ2-3
DNA: TGTGCCAGCAGCGGAGGACAGTCTACAGATACGCAGTATTTT
CDR3: CASSGGQSTDTQYF

size: .
D: .
V: TRBV11-2
J: TRBJ1-1
DNA: TGTGCCAGCAGCTTCTTGGGAGGCACTGAAGCTTTCTTT
CDR3: CASSFLGGTEAFF

size: .
D: TRBD1
V: TRBV11-2
J: TRBJ2-3
DNA: TGTGCCAGCAGCTTAGTTGCTGGACAGGGGACCACAGATACGCAGTATTTT
CDR3: CASSLVAGQGTTDTQYF

size: .
D: .
V: TRBV28
J: TRBJ1-6
DNA: TGTGCCACCGCCGAGGTCAATTCACCCCTCCACTTT
CDR3: CATAEVNSPLHF